This section outlines one TCR beta chain sequence together with its context. Its antigen is not known. From germline, CDR1 is SGHTA and CDR2 FQGTGA. V lost 5 bases to trimming and J lost 6 bases, with 17 bases between them. This CDR3 is built from 15 residues. By 5'RACE template switching, TCR cDNA was produced, with a universal primer site and UMIs added in the process. TCRdb re-called the 5' RACE reads with MiXCR, one entry per CDR3 protein. The sample lists about 580,000 distinct CDR3 sequences, about 17% occurring once. The sample originates from a study of T cells after yellow fever vaccination. Study details: SMART-Seq v4 Ultra Low Input prepared the low-cell-number fractions. Study outcomes and limitations: A small proportion of clonotypes was detected in both the CD4 and CD8 compartments. Abundant clonotypes from the bulk population could contaminate FACS-sorted repertoires.

The rearrangement uses TRBV7-3 and TRBJ2-1; D might be TRBD1 (6 bases). The TCR originated in a man aged 18 to 35 who received the YFV17D yellow fever vaccine. This material consisted of PBMCs, taken 5 to 6 days after the first yellow fever vaccination. The DNA of the CDR3 is TGTGCCAGCAGCGTAAACAGGGCCTCCGGCAATGAGCAGTTCTTC. Translated: CASSVNRASGNEQFF. Full variable domain (outside the CDR3, taken from reference TRBV7-3 and TRBJ2-1): GAGVSQTPSNKVTEKGKYVELRCDPISGHTALYWYRQSLGQGPEFLIYFQGTGAADDSGLPNDRFFAVRPEGSVSTLKIQRTERGDSAVYLCASSVNRASGNEQFFGPGTRLTVL.